This T cell receptor beta chain was sequenced during a study of tumor-infiltrating lymphocytes in primary liver carcinoma. Researchers generated TCR beta cDNA from around 0.55 ug of total RNA, relying on a constant-region primer. For TCR beta, libraries were produced by three nested multiplex PCR rounds using slightly modified ARM-PCR. For roughly 10 cycles apiece, the opening two PCR rounds ran with TRBV1-TRBV30 forward primers and a C-beta reverse primer. TCRdb reanalysed the multiplex PCR reads using MiXCR and keeps one entry per CDR3 protein. The sample lists about 190,000 distinct CDR3 sequences, about 82% seen once, with 15% to 20% in the top ten. This CDR3 is built from 17 residues. CDR1 is SGHNT and CDR2 is YYREEE in the germline V gene (reference sequence). RNA and DNA were co-extracted from roughly 20-30 mg of unsorted bulk tissue. Five separate regions were sampled from each tumor. Concerning this clonotype: At one of its ends the junction is not consistent with the germline gene, which may arise from a read error.

The TCR comes from a man aged 40-50 years with primary liver carcinoma and hepatitis B virus infection. This chain joins TRBV5-4 and TRBJ2-6; D unclear. Sequenced input: tumor tissue from primary liver carcinoma. CDR3 bases: TGTGCCAGCAGCCCCGGATCTTTCTTCTCTGGGACCAACGTCCTGACTTTC. It encodes CASSPGSFFSGTNVLTF.